This T cell receptor beta chain stems from a study of T cells in Graves' hyperthyroidism and ophthalmopathy. Study-wide background: Peripheral blood specimens were obtained at initial diagnosis, prior to any treatment.

RNA transcripts were the template for amplifying TCR beta CDR3 regions. The TCR CDR3 first-round RT-PCR relied on the HTBI primer set. Each CDR3 protein gets one entry after TCRdb re-called the multiplex PCR reads with MiXCR. This sample has about 700,000 distinct CDR3 sequences, with around 15% found just once. Germline CDR1 MNHEY, CDR2 SVGAGI. The V end was cut by 3 bases, the J end by 3 bases, with 8 bases between. The CDR3 extends over 13 amino acids. Only one count was recorded for this clonotype. No antigen is known for it. Points from the study as a whole: Blood also showed most of the thyroid clonotypes that were expanded above 0.001.

Across 18 months, stable Graves' hyperthyroidism was marked by no progression to ophthalmopathy. Fresh peripheral blood, roughly 10 ml, was the source of the PBMCs. The TCR sequence derives from a woman between 18 and 29 years old with Graves' hyperthyroidism. The material sequenced was blood. V is TRBV6-5 and J is TRBJ1-2, with D possibly TRBD1 on 6 matching bases. The CDR3 sequence: CASSYWTDYGYTF. In DNA form, the CDR3 reads TGTGCCAGCAGTTATTGGACAGACTATGGCTACACCTTC.